This T cell receptor (beta chain) comes out of a study of human CD8 memory T cell subsets. Whole-study results and caveats: In terms of chain coverage, this study sequenced T cell receptor beta chains exclusively.

The CDR3 has 17 amino acids. CDR1 and CDR2 from the germline V gene are SEHNR and FQNEAQ (reference sequence). With regard to this clonotype: The antigen is unknown.

Making the TCR beta libraries relied on UMI-labeled 5' RACE. Reanalyzing the 5' RACE reads, TCRdb keeps one entry per CDR3 protein, without DNA. This sample's table reports 5,500 to 7,000 distinct CDR3 sequences. With exhausted-like traits, TPEX cells were early memory CD8+ T cells that were CCR7+ PD-1+ TIGIT+. The chain uses TRBV7-9 and TRBJ2-7; TCRdb calls TRBD1, which cannot be checked without DNA. The sequenced sample was CD8+ T cells from PBMCs. The receptor comes from a human donor in good health. CDR3 in amino acids: CASSLVDLGIHAGEQYF.